The rows below give T cell receptor beta chains drawn from one sample of a study of blood T cells in healthy people across ages. Each CDR3 protein gets one entry after TCRdb re-called the 5' RACE reads with MiXCR. This sample carries 1.5 million or so distinct CDR3 sequences, 40% to 50% of them seen once, and the ten largest clones take 7.9%. The sequencing sample was made of blood. These receptors were taken from a woman aged 18-35 years in good health. The conserved cysteine and the conserved F or W are not part of the CDR3 here. The order of the fields is clone size, V gene, D gene, J gene, CDR3 protein. The D gene is left open where the match is weak. Not every row has a clone size; where given, it reads once, few, many or a size class.

NA	TRBV7-2	NA	TRBJ2-3	ATAPIAFADTQY
few	TRBV11-2	NA	TRBJ2-2	ASSLLGGTNTGELF
NA	TRBV10-3	TRBD1	TRBJ1-2	AIKGATDLYGYT
once	TRBV24-1	NA	NA	ATSLSAGYNEQY
few	TRBV7-9	NA	TRBJ2-1	ASSFTENNEQF
few	TRBV25-1	NA	TRBJ2-7	ASSDPSSSYEQY
NA	TRBV12-3/TRBV12-4	TRBD2	TRBJ2-5	ASGGVGETQY
NA	TRBV9	TRBD2	TRBJ2-3	ASSAQRAGLDTQY
NA	TRBV7-8	TRBD1	TRBJ1-2	ASSLEGTGGMGYT
NA	TRBV7-9	NA	TRBJ1-4	ASSLATANNEKLF
NA	TRBV11-2	TRBD2	TRBJ2-1	ASTRFGPERGIPSSYNEQF
few	TRBV5-4	NA	TRBJ2-1	ASSLGGGADNEQF
NA	TRBV20-1	NA	TRBJ2-3	SARRGSRADTQY
NA	TRBV6-1	TRBD1	TRBJ2-3	ASSVRPGQEARDTQY
NA	TRBV29-1	TRBD1	TRBJ1-1	SVEGTGDTEAF
few	TRBV28	NA	TRBJ1-2	ASNPGSYGYT
NA	TRBV4-2	NA	TRBJ2-3	ASSQALTTDTQY
NA	TRBV11-1	NA	TRBJ2-1	ASSVASTGNEQF
NA	TRBV4-1	TRBD2	TRBJ2-1	ASSQGGLALNEQF
few	TRBV20-1	TRBD1	TRBJ2-3	SASGTGLTSTDTQY
NA	TRBV7-3	TRBD2	TRBJ2-3	ASSSGGGSDTQY
NA	TRBV2	NA	TRBJ2-6	ASSGTGTGANVLT
few	TRBV20-1	NA	TRBJ2-4	SARDRQSGSQNIQY
few	TRBV20-1	NA	TRBJ2-7	SARGVEGTYEQY
NA	TRBV7-6	TRBD2	TRBJ2-3	ASSLKTSLSTDTQY
few	TRBV10-3	TRBD1	TRBJ2-1	AISLQGATSNEQF
few	TRBV5-1	NA	TRBJ2-7	ASSPRGWGVSPYEQY
NA	TRBV10-3	NA	TRBJ2-4	ATLGENIQY
many	TRBV29-1	TRBD2	TRBJ2-3	SVERASGRVTDTQY
NA	TRBV10-2	TRBD1	TRBJ2-3	ASSNRGWSDTQY
few	TRBV25-1	TRBD1	TRBJ2-5	ASSGTGGVRETQY
few	TRBV7-9	NA	TRBJ1-6	ASSSWETDHSPLH
NA	TRBV27	TRBD1	TRBJ1-2	ASSKGQGHAVVDYGYT
NA	TRBV9	TRBD1	TRBJ1-1	ASSDRGPGDTEAF
NA	TRBV28	TRBD1	TRBJ2-3	ASSTGQGAIDTQY
NA	TRBV12-3/TRBV12-4	TRBD2	TRBJ2-1	ASSRRPAGAYEQF
few	TRBV7-8	NA	TRBJ2-7	ASSLADGRGVYEQY
NA	TRBV29-1	TRBD1	TRBJ2-3	SATGPTDTQY
few	TRBV7-2	NA	TRBJ2-7	ASSFVGNTYEQY
NA	TRBV20-1	NA	TRBJ2-7	SPADASSYNEQY
NA	TRBV5-1	NA	TRBJ1-1	ASSHPSKNTEAF